This TCR beta chain came from a study of blood T cell repertoires in COVID-19. TCRdb's copy holds only in-frame clones and misses some; the assay was immunoSEQ multiplex PCR. The sample includes under 110,000 clones, roughly 80% of them seen just once. The CDR3 extends over 13 amino acids. V shed 3 bases and J 7 bases; nucleotides not matched to a gene: 4. In germline, CDR1 is SGHDN, CDR2 FVKESK. Sequencing used peripheral blood. V gene TRBV14 combines with J gene TRBJ1-2; 8 bases map to TRBD1. The receptor was isolated from a woman aged 55-69 years with acute or convalescent COVID-19. CDR3 DNA: TGTGCCAGCAGCCAGACAGGGGAGGGTGGCTACACCTTC. It translates to CASSQTGEGGYTF.